These 7 T cell receptor beta chains were sequenced from one sample in a study of T cell responses to AZD1222 COVID-19 vaccine. The table came from immunoSEQ multiplex PCR; TCRdb's copy has only in-frame clones and leaves some out. Of about 140,000 clones listed, 91% are singletons. This material consisted of peripheral blood, taken 28 days after the second dose of the MenACWY control vaccine. These receptors were obtained from an adult who received the MenACWY meningococcal vaccine as a control.

This chain joins TRBV2 and TRBJ2-7, with 12 bases matching TRBD1. CDR3 length: 14 residues. V gave up 6 bases and J gave up 7 bases; unmatched junction bases: 7. Looked up from germline, CDR1 is SNHLY and CDR2 is FYNNEI. CDR3 bases: TGTGCCAGCAGAAGGGACAGGGGGCCGGTGGAGCAGTACTTC. Amino acids: CASRRDRGPVEQYF. Filled out from reference TRBV2 and TRBJ2-7, the complete variable domain reads EPEVTQTPSHQVTQMGQEVILRCVPISNHLYFYWYRQILGQKVEFLVSFYNNEISEKSEIFDDQFSVERPDGSNFTLKIRSTKLEDSAMYFCASRRDRGPVEQYFGPGTRLTVT.

V and J are TRBV7-9 and TRBJ1-2; no clear D. This CDR3 has 16 amino acids. The ends were cut back, 5 bases at V and 3 bases at J, with 19 bases in the middle. Germline CDR1 and CDR2: SEHNR and FQNEAQ (reference sequence). CDR3 region: CASSPEGGRGYYGYTF. The CDR3 DNA is TGTGCCAGCAGCCCAGAGGGCGGAAGAGGCTACTATGGCTACACCTTC.

Note on this clone: The identical CDR3 is also encoded by other nucleotide sequences in the sample. V usage is TRBV7-2 and J usage is TRBJ1-1; 7 bases are shared with TRBD1. J lost 3 bases, V lost 2 bases, and 0 bases had no gene match. This CDR3 spans 13 amino acids. The germline V gene has CDR1 SGHTA and CDR2 FQGNSA. The DNA of the CDR3 is TGTGCCAGCAGCTTACAGGGGGACACTGAAGCTTTCTTT. Translation gives CASSLQGDTEAFF.

As concerns this clone: Other DNA variants within this sample encode the same CDR3. The rearrangement joins TRBV29-1 to TRBJ1-5; unclear D gene. With 6 bases removed from V and 5 bases from J, the gap between germline ends came to 5 bases. Germline loops: CDR1 SQVTM, CDR2 ANQGSEA. This CDR3 contains 10 residues. Here the CDR3 reads CSVGDQPQHF. CDR3 DNA: TGCAGCGTAGGAGATCAGCCCCAGCATTTT. Drawing the rest from reference TRBV29-1 and TRBJ1-5, the complete variable domain is SAVISQKPSRDICQRGTSLTIQCQVDSQVTMMFWYRQQPGQSLTLIATANQGSEATYESGFVIDKFPISRPNLTFSTLTVSNMSPEDSSIYLCSVGDQPQHFGDGTRLSIL.

This clone showed up just once. The chain links TRBV11-2 to TRBJ2-2; no clear D. Trimming cost V 4 bases and J 4 bases, with 7 bases left between them. CDR3 length equals 13 residues. The germline gives CDR1 SGHAT, CDR2 FQNNGV. CDR3 nucleotides: TGTGCCAGCAGCTCAGATATCACCGGGGAGCTGTTTTTT. It encodes CASSSDITGELFF.

The chain links TRBV7-9 to TRBJ2-3; D is perhaps TRBD1 or TRBD2 (7 bases each). CDR1 and CDR2 from the germline V gene are SEHNR and FQNEAQ (reference sequence). The CDR3 runs 15 residues. V gave up 3 bases and J gave up 5 bases, with 15 bases separating them. The CDR3: CASSFSGGAGDTQYF. The CDR3 DNA reads as TGTGCCAGCAGCTTCTCAGGGGGGGCGGGAGATACGCAGTATTTT.

The chain recombines TRBV19 with TRBJ2-2, with D perhaps TRBD1 (6 bases). Deletions cut 7 bases from V and 6 bases from J, with 21 bases between. The CDR3 sequence is 16 residues long. CDR1 and CDR2 from the germline V gene are LNHDA and SQIVND (reference sequence). The CDR3 region has the DNA TGTGCCAGTACCCGACGGGTACAGGGATTGCCCGGGGAGCTGTTTTTT. Translated, it gives CASTRRVQGLPGELFF. The entire variable domain, with the rest obtained from reference TRBV19 and TRBJ2-2, is as follows: DGGITQSPKYLFRKEGQNVTLSCEQNLNHDAMYWYRQDPGQGLRLIYYSQIVNDFQKGDIAEGYSVSREKKESFPLTVTSAQKNPTAFYLCASTRRVQGLPGELFFGEGSRLTVL.